The 12 T cell receptor beta chains below were found in one sample sequenced in a study of blood T cell repertoires in COVID-19. Assay: immunoSEQ multiplex PCR; the TCRdb copy retains only in-frame clones and omits some. Here the sample spans approximately 270,000 clones, roughly 86% being singletons. Sequencing was performed on peripheral blood. These receptors were taken from a man in his forties with active or convalescent COVID-19.

The V gene is TRBV9, the J gene TRBJ2-5; 7 bases map to TRBD1. V was pared by 4 bases and J by 4 bases, with 13 bases of the junction left unmatched. Germline V gives CDR1 SGDLS, CDR2 YYNGEE. This CDR3 comprises 16 residues. The CDR3 loop reads CASSPIGTGEGETQYF. As DNA, the CDR3 is TGTGCCAGCAGCCCTATAGGAACAGGGGAAGGAGAGACCCAGTACTTC. Full variable domain (rest looked up from reference TRBV9 and TRBJ2-5): DSGVTQTPKHLITATGQRVTLRCSPRSGDLSVYWYQQSLDQGLQFLIQYYNGEERAKGNILERFSAQQFPDLHSELNLSSLELGDSALYFCASSPIGTGEGETQYFGPGTRLLVL.

This sequence joins TRBV2 and TRBJ1-1, with D maybe TRBD1 (5 bases). V lost 8 bases, J lost 4 bases, and 20 bases lay in between. CDR1 and CDR2 from the germline V gene are SNHLY and FYNNEI. This CDR3 contains 15 residues. CDR3 nucleotides: TGTGCCAGCGGGGACTGGACAAGCATAGTCACTGAAGCTTTCTTT. Translated, it gives CASGDWTSIVTEAFF.

The chain combines TRBV5-4 with TRBJ2-1; 8 positions agree with TRBD1. The CDR3 runs 14 residues. From germline, CDR1 is SGHNT and CDR2 YYREEE (reference sequence). V shed 3 bases, J shed 6 bases, and the junction held 5 bases outside the gene matches. Written as DNA, the CDR3 is TGTGCCAGCAGCTCAGGGGGCCGGGTCAATGAGCAGTTCTTC. Translated, it gives CASSSGGRVNEQFF. The entire variable domain, with the rest obtained from reference TRBV5-4 and TRBJ2-1, is as follows: ETGVTQSPTHLIKTRGQQVTLRCSSQSGHNTVSWYQQALGQGPQFIFQYYREEENGRGNFPPRFSGLQFPNYSSELNVNALELDDSALYLCASSSGGRVNEQFFGPGTRLTVL.

The chain carries TRBV29-1 and TRBJ2-7; tentative D call: TRBD1 (5 bases). CDR3 length: 13 amino acids. Looked up from germline, CDR1 is SQVTM and CDR2 is ANQGSEA. V shed 3 bases and J shed 6 bases, with 15 bases lying between them. The CDR3 is CSVEAQGRGEQYF. The CDR3 DNA reads as TGCAGCGTTGAGGCCCAGGGAAGGGGCGAGCAGTACTTC.

This clone was counted between two and nine times. This sequence joins TRBV28 and TRBJ1-4; 7 positions match TRBD1. CDR1 is MDHEN and CDR2 is SYDVKM in the germline V gene. V lost 7 bases, J lost 11 bases, and 7 bases stayed unmatched. CDR3 length equals 12 residues. In DNA form, the CDR3 reads TGTGCCAGCACTATCAAGGGGGCGAAACTGTTTTTT. Translated, it gives CASTIKGAKLFF.

The V gene is TRBV6-5, the J gene TRBJ2-7; 7 positions match TRBD1. The junction had 7 bases not matched to a gene; V was cut back by 2 bases and J by 6 bases. The length of the CDR3 is 14 residues. In germline, CDR1 is MNHEY, CDR2 SVGAGI. As DNA, the CDR3 is TGTGCCAGCAGTTACAGTAGGGGGCTGGTCGAGCAGTACTTC. Translated: CASSYSRGLVEQYF.

The chain couples TRBV12-3 or TRBV12-4 to TRBJ2-7; TRBD1 aligns across 7 bases. The V and J ends lost 4 bases and 5 bases, in that order; junction bases with no gene match: 5. The CDR3 totals 13 residues. This CDR3 is CASSSQGVHEQYF. Here the CDR3 DNA reads TGTGCCAGCAGTTCCCAGGGGGTCCACGAGCAGTACTTC.

The chain recombines TRBV28 with TRBJ1-2; tentatively, D is TRBD1 (5 bases). Germline V gene lookup returns CDR1 MDHEN and CDR2 SYDVKM. The CDR3 has 12 amino acids. Trimming took off 6 bases at V and 6 bases at J, with 11 bases between the two ends. CDR3 amino acids: CASRRGVDGYTF. The DNA for the CDR3 is TGTGCCAGCAGGCGGGGCGTGGATGGCTACACCTTC.

The chain joins TRBV5-1 to TRBJ1-3; unclear D gene. V was trimmed by 3 bases and J by 2 bases, leaving 12 bases between them. Germline CDR1 SGHRS, CDR2 YFSETQ. The CDR3 spans 15 residues. This CDR3 is CASSSDSGTGNTIYF. The CDR3 region has the DNA TGCGCCAGCAGCTCGGACTCGGGCACTGGAAACACCATATATTTT. The full variable domain, in which reference TRBV5-1 and TRBJ1-3 provide the parts outside the CDR3, is KAGVTQTPRYLIKTRGQQVTLSCSPISGHRSVSWYQQTPGQGLQFLFEYFSETQRNKGNFPGRFSGRQFSNSRSEMNVSTLELGDSALYLCASSSDSGTGNTIYFGEGSWLTVV.

The chain has TRBV6-6 and TRBJ1-1; D remains unclear. Deletions cut 6 bases from V and 2 bases from J, with 16 bases between. The CDR3 totals 15 residues. The germline V gene encodes CDR1 MNHNY and CDR2 SVGAGI (reference sequence). The CDR3 bases are TGTGCCAGCAGCCTACTCGGGGTTGCAAACACTGAAGCTTTCTTT. Residues: CASSLLGVANTEAFF.

V usage is TRBV5-6 and J usage is TRBJ2-7; unclear D gene. V lost 0 bases to trimming and J lost 5 bases, with 12 bases between them. This CDR3 is 14 amino acids long. The germline gives CDR1 SGHDT, CDR2 YYEEEE. CDR3 nucleotides: TGTGCCAGCAGCTTGGGTCGCAGTACACACGAGCAGTACTTC. This codes for CASSLGRSTHEQYF.

V is TRBV6-6 and J is TRBJ2-1; the match to TRBD2 covers 9 bases. The length of the CDR3 is 14 residues. In germline, CDR1 is MNHNY, CDR2 SVGAGI (reference sequence). V shed 6 bases, J shed 9 bases, and the junction held 9 bases outside the gene matches. CDR3 DNA sequence: TGTGCCAGCAGCTCATTAGCGGGAGAGGCTGAGCAGTTCTTC. This codes for CASSSLAGEAEQFF.